This T cell receptor (beta chain) was observed in a study of CD8+ T cells in alopecia areata. The treatment here: oral pan-JAK inhibitor, 5-10 mg twice daily. RNA extraction and reverse transcription yielded cDNA as sequencing template. TCRdb's table, derived via immunoSEQ multiplex PCR, lists solely in-frame clones and lacks some. The sample includes around 190,000 clones, 55% to 70% of them seen just once. Study-level points and caveats: For lesional scalp, especially alopecia totalis/universalis, clonality was higher than in normal scalp.

This clone was seen more than once but under ten times. The antigen remains undetermined. The sequenced sample was CD4+ T cells sorted from blood, obtained at week 4, from a patient treated with tofacitinib. This receptor was obtained from a human donor with alopecia areata.

CDR3 residues: CAISEEVKNIQYF. CDR3 DNA: TGTGCCATCAGTGAGGAGGTCAAAAACATTCAGTACTTC. The J gene is TRBJ2-4, the V gene TRBV10-3, with unresolved D. The V gene lost 2 bases and the J gene lost 3 bases, with 5 bases spanning the gap. CDR3 length equals 13 residues. Per the germline V gene, CDR1 is ENHRY and CDR2 is SYGVKD.